This T cell receptor beta chain comes out of a study of regulatory and conventional T cells in RAG deficiency. The sorted conventional CD4+ T cells were CD25-low and CD127-high, with genomic DNA sequenced. This table comes from immunoSEQ multiplex PCR, and its TCRdb copy is limited to in-frame clones, with some not included. This sample carries approximately 1,300 clones, around four fifths of them seen once, and the ten largest clones take about 6.7%. The CDR3 extends over 13 amino acids. Germline loops: CDR1 LGHNA, CDR2 YSLEER. V gave up 1 base and J gave up 3 bases; unmatched junction bases: 0. Sequencing was done on a sample of CD4+ effector T cells sorted from blood. V and J are TRBV4-3 and TRBJ2-7, with TRBD1 matching 7 bases. The TCR originated in a human donor with RAG deficiency presenting as severe combined immunodeficiency. For the CDR3, the DNA is TGCGCCAGCAGCCAAGGGACAGGCTACGAGCAGTACTTC. Its protein is CASSQGTGYEQYF.